A selection of T cell receptor beta chains follows, all from one sample in a study of T cells after posttransplantation cyclophosphamide. TCRdb keeps only in-frame clones here, not all; method: immunoSEQ multiplex PCR. The sample data list under 16 clones. The source was gut tissue, collected after allogeneic stem cell transplant with posttransplant cyclophosphamide. These receptors were obtained from a female patient aged 60 to 70 who received an allogeneic stem cell transplant from an unrelated donor, was CMV-positive, and had acute GVHD only. Some T cells may be provided by the graft donor. CDR3s leave out the opening cysteine and the closing phenylalanine or tryptophan. A D gene is named only where the DNA matches it firmly. Clone size, where shown, is once, few, many, or a class for clones that have expanded.

>TRBJ1-5|TRBV28|NA|TRBD1
AALGATGADQPQH
>TRBJ1-1|TRBV2|NA|TRBD1
ASSSTGGNTEAF
>TRBJ2-5|TRBV5-1|few|TRBD1
ASSSGQGQETQY
>TRBJ2-7|TRBV14|NA|TRBD2
ASSQDRGGQY
>TRBJ2-2|TRBV5-1|NA|TRBD1
ASSPGQVNTGELF
>TRBJ1-2|TRBV2|NA|NA
ASRPGPDYGYT
>TRBJ2-7|TRBV4-2|NA|TRBD2
ASSQGRGLGLYEQY